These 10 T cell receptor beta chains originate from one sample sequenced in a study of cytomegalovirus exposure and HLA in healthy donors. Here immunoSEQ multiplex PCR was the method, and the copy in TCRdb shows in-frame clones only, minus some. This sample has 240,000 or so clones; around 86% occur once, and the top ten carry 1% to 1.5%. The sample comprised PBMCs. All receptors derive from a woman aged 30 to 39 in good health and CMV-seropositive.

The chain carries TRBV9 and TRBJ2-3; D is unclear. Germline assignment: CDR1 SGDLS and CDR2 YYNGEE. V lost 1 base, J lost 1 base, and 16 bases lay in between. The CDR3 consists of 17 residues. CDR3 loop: CASSVLARTLRTDTQYF. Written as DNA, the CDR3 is TGTGCCAGCAGCGTACTGGCTCGAACCCTCCGCACAGATACGCAGTATTTT.

CDR3 sequence (DNA): TGTGCCAGCTCACCAAAGCGGGATTACACAGATACGCAGTATTTT. Translated: CASSPKRDYTDTQYF. This rearrangement joins TRBV18 to TRBJ2-3, with 7 bases identical to TRBD2. J lost 2 bases, V lost 2 bases, and 4 bases had no gene match. This CDR3 spans 15 amino acids. CDR1 is KGHSH, CDR2 LQKENI, per germline.

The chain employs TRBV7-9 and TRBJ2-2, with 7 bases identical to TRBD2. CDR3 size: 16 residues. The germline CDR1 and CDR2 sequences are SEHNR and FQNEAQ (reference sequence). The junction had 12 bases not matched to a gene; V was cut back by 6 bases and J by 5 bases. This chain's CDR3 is CASSYRPREGTGELFF. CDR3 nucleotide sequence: TGTGCCAGCAGTTACCGCCCCAGGGAGGGGACCGGGGAGCTGTTTTTT.

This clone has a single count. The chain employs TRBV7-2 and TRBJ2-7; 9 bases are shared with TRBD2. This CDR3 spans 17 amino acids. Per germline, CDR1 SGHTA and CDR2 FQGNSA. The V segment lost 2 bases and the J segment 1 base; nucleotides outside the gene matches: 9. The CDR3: CASSLYLTSGSSYEQYF. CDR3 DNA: TGTGCCAGCAGCTTATACCTTACTAGCGGGTCTTCCTACGAGCAGTACTTC.

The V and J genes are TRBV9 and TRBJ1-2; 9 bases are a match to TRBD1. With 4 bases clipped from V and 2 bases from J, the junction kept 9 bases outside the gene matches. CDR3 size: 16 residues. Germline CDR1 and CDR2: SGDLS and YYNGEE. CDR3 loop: CASSPSSGTGNYGYTF. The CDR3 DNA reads TGTGCCAGCAGCCCCTCCAGTGGGACAGGGAACTATGGCTACACCTTC. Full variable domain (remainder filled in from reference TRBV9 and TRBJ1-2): DSGVTQTPKHLITATGQRVTLRCSPRSGDLSVYWYQQSLDQGLQFLIQYYNGEERAKGNILERFSAQQFPDLHSELNLSSLELGDSALYFCASSPSSGTGNYGYTFGSGTRLTVV.

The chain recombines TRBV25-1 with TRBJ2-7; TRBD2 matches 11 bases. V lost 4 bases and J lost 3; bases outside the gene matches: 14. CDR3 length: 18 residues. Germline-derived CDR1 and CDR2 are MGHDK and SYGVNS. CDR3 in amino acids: CASSGPTGTSGWDYEQYF. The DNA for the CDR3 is TGTGCCAGCAGTGGACCTACCGGGACTAGCGGTTGGGACTACGAGCAGTACTTC.

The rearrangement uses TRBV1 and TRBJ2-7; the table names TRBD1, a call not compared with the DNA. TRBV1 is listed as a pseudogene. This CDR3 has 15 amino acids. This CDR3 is CTSSQDVDRAYEQYF. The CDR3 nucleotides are TGCACCAGCAGCCAAGATGTCGACAGGGCCTACGAGCAGTACTTC.

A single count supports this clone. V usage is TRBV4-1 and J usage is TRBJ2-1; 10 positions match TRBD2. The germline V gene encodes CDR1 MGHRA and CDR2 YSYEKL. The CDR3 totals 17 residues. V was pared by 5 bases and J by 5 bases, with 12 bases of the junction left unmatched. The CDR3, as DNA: TGCGCCAGCAGCGTAGCCTCGTCGCTAGCGGGAGACAATGAGCAGTTCTTC. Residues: CASSVASSLAGDNEQFF.

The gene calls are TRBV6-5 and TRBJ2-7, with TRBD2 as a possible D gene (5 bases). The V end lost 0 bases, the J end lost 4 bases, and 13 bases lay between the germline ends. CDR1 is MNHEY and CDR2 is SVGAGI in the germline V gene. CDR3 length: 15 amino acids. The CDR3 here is CASSYSLSGTYEQYF. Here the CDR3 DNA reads TGTGCCAGCAGTTACTCGTTGTCGGGAACTTACGAGCAGTACTTC.

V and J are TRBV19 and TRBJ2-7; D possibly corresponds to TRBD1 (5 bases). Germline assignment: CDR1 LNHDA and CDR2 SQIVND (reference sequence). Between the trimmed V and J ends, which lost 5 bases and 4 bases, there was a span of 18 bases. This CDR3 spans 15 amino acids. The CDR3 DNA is TGTGCCAGTAGTCCAGCCCCACCTGACAGATACGAGCAGTACTTC. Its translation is CASSPAPPDRYEQYF.